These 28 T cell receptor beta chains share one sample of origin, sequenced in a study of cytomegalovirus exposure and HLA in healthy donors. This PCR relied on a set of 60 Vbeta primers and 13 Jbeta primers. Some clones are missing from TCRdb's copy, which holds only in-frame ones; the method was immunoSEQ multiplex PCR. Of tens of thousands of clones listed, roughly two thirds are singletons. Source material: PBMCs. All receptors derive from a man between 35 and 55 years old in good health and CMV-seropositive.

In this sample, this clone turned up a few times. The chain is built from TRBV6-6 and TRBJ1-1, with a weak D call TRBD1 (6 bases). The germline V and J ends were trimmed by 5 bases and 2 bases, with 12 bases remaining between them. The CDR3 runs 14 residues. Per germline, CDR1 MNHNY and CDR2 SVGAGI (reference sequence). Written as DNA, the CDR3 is TGTGCCAGCAGTCAAACAGGGAGCAACACTGAAGCTTTCTTT. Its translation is CASSQTGSNTEAFF.

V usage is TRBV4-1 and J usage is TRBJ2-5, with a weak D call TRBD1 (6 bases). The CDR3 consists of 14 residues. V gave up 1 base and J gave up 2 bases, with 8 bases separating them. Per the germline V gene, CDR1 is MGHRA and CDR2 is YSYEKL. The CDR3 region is CASSQGTAQETQYF. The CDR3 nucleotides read TGCGCCAGCAGCCAAGGGACAGCTCAAGAGACCCAGTACTTC.

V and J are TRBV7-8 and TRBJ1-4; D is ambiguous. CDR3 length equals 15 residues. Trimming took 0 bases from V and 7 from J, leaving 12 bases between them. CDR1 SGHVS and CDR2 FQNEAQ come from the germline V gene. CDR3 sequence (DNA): TGTGCCAGCAGCTTAGCGCACGGGTCCTCTGAAAAACTGTTTTTT. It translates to CASSLAHGSSEKLFF. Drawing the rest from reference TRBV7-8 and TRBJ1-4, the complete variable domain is GAGVSQSPRYKVAKRGQDVALRCDPISGHVSLFWYQQALGQGPEFLTYFQNEAQLDKSGLPSDRFFAERPEGSVSTLKIQRTQQEDSAVYLCASSLAHGSSEKLFFGSGTQLSVL.

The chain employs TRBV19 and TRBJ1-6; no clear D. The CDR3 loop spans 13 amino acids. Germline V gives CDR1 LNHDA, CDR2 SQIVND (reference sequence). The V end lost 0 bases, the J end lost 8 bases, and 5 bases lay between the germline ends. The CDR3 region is CASSIDFDSPLHF. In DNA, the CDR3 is TGTGCCAGTAGTATAGATTTCGATTCACCCCTCCACTTT.

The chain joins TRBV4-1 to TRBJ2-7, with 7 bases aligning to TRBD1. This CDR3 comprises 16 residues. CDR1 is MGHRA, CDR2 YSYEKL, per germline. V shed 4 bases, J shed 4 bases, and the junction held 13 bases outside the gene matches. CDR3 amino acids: CASSPYQTGSPYEQYF. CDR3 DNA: TGCGCCAGCAGCCCATACCAGACAGGGTCGCCTTACGAGCAGTACTTC.

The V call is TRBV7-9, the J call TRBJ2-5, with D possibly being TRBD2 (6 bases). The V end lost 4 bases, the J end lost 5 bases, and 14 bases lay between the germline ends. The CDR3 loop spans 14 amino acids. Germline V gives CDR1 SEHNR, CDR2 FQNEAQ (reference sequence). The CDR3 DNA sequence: TGTGCCAGCAGCTCGGATAGGAGCGGGGAGACCCAGTACTTC. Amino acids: CASSSDRSGETQYF.

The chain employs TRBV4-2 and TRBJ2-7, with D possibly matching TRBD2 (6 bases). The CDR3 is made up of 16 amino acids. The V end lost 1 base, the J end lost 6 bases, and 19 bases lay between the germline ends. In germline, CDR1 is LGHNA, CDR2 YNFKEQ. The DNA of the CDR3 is TGTGCCAGCAGCCAAGTCGGCGCGGGAATAAGTGGCGAGCAGTACTTC. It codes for CASSQVGAGISGEQYF.

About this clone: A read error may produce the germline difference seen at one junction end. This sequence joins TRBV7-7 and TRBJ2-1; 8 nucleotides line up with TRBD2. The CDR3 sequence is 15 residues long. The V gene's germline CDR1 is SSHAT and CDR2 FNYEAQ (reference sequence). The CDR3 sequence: CASSLDGRAGNEQFF. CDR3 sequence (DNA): TGTGCTAGCAGCTTAGACGGGAGGGCCGGTAATGAGCAGTTCTTC. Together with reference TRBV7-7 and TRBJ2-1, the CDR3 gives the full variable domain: GAGVSQSPRYKVTKRGQDVTLRCDPISSHATLYWYQQALGQGPEFLTYFNYEAQPDKSGLPSDRFSAERPEGSISTLTIQRTEQRDSAMYRCASSLDGRAGNEQFFGPGTRLTVL.

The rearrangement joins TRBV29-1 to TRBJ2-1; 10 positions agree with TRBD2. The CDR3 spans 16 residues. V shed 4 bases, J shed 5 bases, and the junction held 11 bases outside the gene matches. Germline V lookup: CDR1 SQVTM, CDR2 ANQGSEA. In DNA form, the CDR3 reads TGCAGCGTTGGGCCCTCTAGCGGGAGAATCGACAATGAGCAGTTCTTC. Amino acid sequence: CSVGPSSGRIDNEQFF.

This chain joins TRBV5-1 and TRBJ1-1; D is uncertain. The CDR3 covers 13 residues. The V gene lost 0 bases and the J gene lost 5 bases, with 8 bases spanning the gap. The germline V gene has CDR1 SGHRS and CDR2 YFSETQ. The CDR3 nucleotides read TGCGCCAGCAGCTTGGAGATGGAGACTGAAGCTTTCTTT. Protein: CASSLEMETEAFF. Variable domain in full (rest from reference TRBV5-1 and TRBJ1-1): KAGVTQTPRYLIKTRGQQVTLSCSPISGHRSVSWYQQTPGQGLQFLFEYFSETQRNKGNFPGRFSGRQFSNSRSEMNVSTLELGDSALYLCASSLEMETEAFFGQGTRLTVV.

CDR3 residues: CASSLVSSADTQYF. In DNA, the CDR3 is TGTGCCAGCAGCTTAGTCTCTAGCGCAGATACGCAGTATTTT. The chain couples TRBV11-3 to TRBJ2-3; the D gene is possibly TRBD2 (6 bases). The CDR3 has 14 residues. The V gene lost 1 base and the J gene lost 4 bases, with 9 bases spanning the gap. CDR1 and CDR2 from the germline V gene are SGHNT and YENEEA.

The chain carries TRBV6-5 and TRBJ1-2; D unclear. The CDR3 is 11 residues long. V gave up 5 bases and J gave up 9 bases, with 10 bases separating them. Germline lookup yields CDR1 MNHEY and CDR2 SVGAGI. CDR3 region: CASSLGASYTF. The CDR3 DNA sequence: TGTGCCAGCAGTCTCGGAGCTAGCTACACCTTC.

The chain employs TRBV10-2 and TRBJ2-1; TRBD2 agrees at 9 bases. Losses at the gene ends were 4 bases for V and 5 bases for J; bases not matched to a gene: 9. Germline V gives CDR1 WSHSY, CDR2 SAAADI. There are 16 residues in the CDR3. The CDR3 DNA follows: TGCGCCAGCAGTGGTCCCGGGACTAGCATCGACAATGAGCAGTTCTTC. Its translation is CASSGPGTSIDNEQFF.

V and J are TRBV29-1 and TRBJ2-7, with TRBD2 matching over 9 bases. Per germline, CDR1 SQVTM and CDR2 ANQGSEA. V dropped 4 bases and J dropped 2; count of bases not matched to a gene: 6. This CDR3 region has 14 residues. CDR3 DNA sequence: TGCAGCGTTGGTGCGGGGGGGAGCACCTACGAGCAGTACTTC. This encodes CSVGAGGSTYEQYF.

The CDR3 DNA is TGTGCCAGCAGCCGAGGGACAGGGAGGACCGGGGAGCTGTTTTTT. Encoded protein: CASSRGTGRTGELFF. The chain combines TRBV5-8 with TRBJ2-2, with 9 nucleotides matching TRBD1. Germline CDR1 SGHTS, CDR2 YDEGEE. The CDR3 length is 15 residues. The J segment lost 5 bases and the V segment lost 4 bases, leaving 6 bases of the junction unmatched.

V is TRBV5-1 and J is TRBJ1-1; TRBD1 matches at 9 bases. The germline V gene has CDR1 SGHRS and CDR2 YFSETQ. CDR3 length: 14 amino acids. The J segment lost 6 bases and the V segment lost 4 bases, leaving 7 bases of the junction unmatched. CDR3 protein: CASSAGQGRPEAFF. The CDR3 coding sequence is TGCGCCAGCAGCGCCGGACAGGGGAGACCTGAAGCTTTCTTT.

CDR3 nucleotide sequence: TGTGCCAGCAGTGAGCGGTCAGGGGGACGCCAAGAGACCCAGTACTTC. Amino acid sequence: CASSERSGGRQETQYF. The rearrangement links TRBV2 to TRBJ2-5; 7 nucleotides line up with TRBD1. V dropped 3 bases and J dropped 1; count of bases not matched to a gene: 8. This CDR3 comprises 16 residues. Germline CDR1 is SNHLY and CDR2 is FYNNEI.

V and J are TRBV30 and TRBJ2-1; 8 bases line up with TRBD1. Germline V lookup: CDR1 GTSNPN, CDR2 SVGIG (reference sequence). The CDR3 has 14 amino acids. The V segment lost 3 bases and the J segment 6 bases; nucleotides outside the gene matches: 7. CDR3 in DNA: TGTGCCTGGAGCACGAGGACAGGGATCAATGAGCAGTTCTTC. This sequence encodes CAWSTRTGINEQFF. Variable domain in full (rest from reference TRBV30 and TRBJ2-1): SQTIHQWPATLVQPVGSPLSLECTVEGTSNPNLYWYRQAAGRGLQLLFYSVGIGQISSEVPQNLSASRPQDRQFILSSKKLLLSDSGFYLCAWSTRTGINEQFFGPGTRLTVL.

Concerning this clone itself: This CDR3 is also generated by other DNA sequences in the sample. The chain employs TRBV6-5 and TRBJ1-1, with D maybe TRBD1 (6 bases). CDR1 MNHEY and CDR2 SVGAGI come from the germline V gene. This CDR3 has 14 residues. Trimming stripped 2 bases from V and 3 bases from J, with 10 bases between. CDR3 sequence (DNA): TGTGCCAGCAGTTACCGGCAGGGGTACACTGAAGCTTTCTTT. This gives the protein CASSYRQGYTEAFF.

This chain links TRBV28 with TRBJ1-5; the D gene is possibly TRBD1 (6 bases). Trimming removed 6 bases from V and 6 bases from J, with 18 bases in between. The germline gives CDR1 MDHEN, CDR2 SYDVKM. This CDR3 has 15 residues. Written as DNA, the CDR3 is TGTGCCAGCAGCCTATCGCGGGGGGCCGGTCAGCCCCAGCATTTT. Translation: CASSLSRGAGQPQHF.

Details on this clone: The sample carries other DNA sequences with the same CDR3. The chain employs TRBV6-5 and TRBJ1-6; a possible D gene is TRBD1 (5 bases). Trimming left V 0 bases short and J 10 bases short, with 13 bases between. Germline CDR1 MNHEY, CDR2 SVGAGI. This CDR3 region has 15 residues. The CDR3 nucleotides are TGTGCCAGCAGTTACTCGACGGGGGATAGGTCACCCCTCCACTTT. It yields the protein CASSYSTGDRSPLHF.

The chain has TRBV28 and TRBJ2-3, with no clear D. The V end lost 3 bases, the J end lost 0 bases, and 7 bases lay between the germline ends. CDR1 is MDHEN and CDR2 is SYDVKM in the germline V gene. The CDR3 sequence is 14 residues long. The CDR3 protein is CASSLRQSTDTQYF. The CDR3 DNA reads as TGTGCCAGCAGTTTGAGGCAGAGCACAGATACGCAGTATTTT. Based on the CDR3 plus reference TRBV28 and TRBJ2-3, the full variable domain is DVKVTQSSRYLVKRTGEKVFLECVQDMDHENMFWYRQDPGLGLRLIYFSYDVKMKEKGDIPEGYSVSREKKERFSLILESASTNQTSMYLCASSLRQSTDTQYFGPGTRLTVL.

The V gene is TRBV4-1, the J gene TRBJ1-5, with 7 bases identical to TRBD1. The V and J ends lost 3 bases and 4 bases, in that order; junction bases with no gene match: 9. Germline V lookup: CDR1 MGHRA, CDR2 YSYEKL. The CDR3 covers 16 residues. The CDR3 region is CASSHPLDRQNQPQHF. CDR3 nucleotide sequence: TGCGCCAGCAGCCACCCCTTGGACAGGCAAAATCAGCCCCAGCATTTT.

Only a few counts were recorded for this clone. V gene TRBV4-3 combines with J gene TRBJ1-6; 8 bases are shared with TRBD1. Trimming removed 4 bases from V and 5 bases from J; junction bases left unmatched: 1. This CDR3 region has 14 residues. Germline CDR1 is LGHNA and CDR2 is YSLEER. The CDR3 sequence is CASSRGQDNSPLHF. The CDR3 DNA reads TGCGCCAGCAGCCGGGGACAGGATAATTCACCCCTCCACTTT.

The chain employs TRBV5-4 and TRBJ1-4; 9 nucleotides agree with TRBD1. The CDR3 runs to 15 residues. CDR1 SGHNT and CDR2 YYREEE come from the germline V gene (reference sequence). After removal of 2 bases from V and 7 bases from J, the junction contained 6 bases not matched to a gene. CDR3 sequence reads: CASSFRTGVREKLFF. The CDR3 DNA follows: TGTGCCAGCAGCTTTAGGACAGGGGTTCGTGAAAAACTGTTTTTT.

CDR3 region: CASGGPNANYGYTF. The CDR3 nucleotides read TGTGCCAGTGGAGGTCCCAACGCTAACTATGGCTACACCTTC. The rearrangement joins TRBV9 to TRBJ1-2; D uncertain. The germline V gene encodes CDR1 SGDLS and CDR2 YYNGEE. V was shortened by 8 bases and J by 0 bases, with 14 bases between the two germline ends. The CDR3 is 14 amino acids.

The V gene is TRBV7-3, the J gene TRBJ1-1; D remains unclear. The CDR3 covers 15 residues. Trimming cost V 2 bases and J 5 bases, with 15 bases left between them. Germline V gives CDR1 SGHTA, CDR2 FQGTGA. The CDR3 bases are TGTGCCAGCAGCTTACGGGGAGGGAGGGAAACTGAAGCTTTCTTT. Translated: CASSLRGGRETEAFF.

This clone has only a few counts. The CDR3 DNA is TGTGCCGGGTCCGGACAGGGTGGGAACACTGAAGCTTTCTTT. This translates into CAGSGQGGNTEAFF. This sequence joins TRBV6-1 and TRBJ1-1; 8 bases agree with TRBD1. CDR3 length: 14 residues. Germline loops: CDR1 MNHNS, CDR2 SASEGT. The junction had 9 bases not matched to a gene; V was cut back by 11 bases and J by 1 base.